Sequencing of this TCR beta chain was carried out in a study of shared clonotypes between healthy human individuals (dated by TCRdb to about 2020). Broadly, across the study: A few men and a couple of women, aged 18 to 49 years, made up the cohort. Per donor, three plates each were used for CD4 naive and CD4 memory, two for CD8 naive, and one for CD8 memory. The study deeply sequenced blood TCR repertoires of five healthy adults to estimate repertoire size and the extent of clonotype sharing between individuals. Different laboratories and diverse techniques were used to prepare libraries and sequence TCR repertoires, to increase sequencing depth and limit assay-specific biases. Between about 0.94 and 10 billion PBMCs per donor were obtained by leukapheresis. Broader findings and caveats from the paper: Only blood was sampled, and tissue TCR repertoires likely differ from those in blood. Pairwise subsampling indicated that sequencing depth was expected to affect the degree of clonotype sharing among donors. Rarefaction of sorted-subset datasets indicated incomplete sequencing despite the large sequencing depth. The small number of donors limited the genetic and exposure-history diversity represented. Naive subsets generally had larger estimated clonotype richness than memory subsets. About 5% of naive CD4, around 3.6% of naive CD8, around 2.3% of memory CD4, and around 0.4% of memory CD8 clonotypes were shared across a few donors. Compared with non-shared clonotypes, clonotypes shared by all four sorted-subset donors had higher generation probabilities.

Donors were healthy HIV-negative adults with no recently reported acute infections or vaccinations. Every donor was a Caucasian adult residing in Nashville, Tennessee, USA. Magnetic negative selection was used to enrich CD4+ T cells, after which naive cells were positively selected on CD45RA and the negative fraction became the memory subset. After blood collection by leukapheresis, PBMCs were isolated using Ficoll-Histopaque density gradient centrifugation and then cryopreserved in the vapor phase of liquid nitrogen. Analytical flow cytometry was used to check the purity and quantity of each magnetically sorted T cell population. Each sorted fraction had its genomic DNA isolated and then quantified by UV absorbance on a Nanodrop 2000c. With respect to this clone: This clone's antigen is unknown. No much larger clone is present one base from it, and per-base qualities are unavailable.

The germline V gene provides CDR1 ENHRY and CDR2 SYGVKD. The CDR3 spans 15 residues, from the cysteine through the phenylalanine. Only the CDR3 DNA stays, 45 bases, in frame from base 1. Using the deep immunoSEQ assay, TCR CDR3 regions were amplified from genomic DNA by multiplex PCR. For each cell subset, the extracted genomic DNA was distributed evenly across all wells of several immunoSEQ 96-well plates, and each plate served as one replicate. For sorted subsets, 150 to 200 ng genomic DNA, equal to about 30,000 T cell genomes, was loaded into each replicate PCR. The purified libraries were quantified using a Qubit 3.0 fluorometer, sized with a Bioanalyzer 2100, and then quantified again using the KAPA Library Quantification kit. Every immunoSEQ 96-well plate was sequenced on a separate single-read 150-cycle Illumina NextSeq 550 flow cell. Concerning the study's data processing: Because the immunoSEQ output held only junctional sequences and lacked quality scores, the filtering could not match the filtering applied to full-length reads. Sequences were annotated with PyIR, a Python wrapper for IgBLAST v1.9, and V/J genes and CDR3 were assigned using IMGT germline references. Reads with weak V/J assignments (E-value above 1e-6), missing CDR3, stop codons, out-of-frame junctions, or ambiguous translated residues were removed. V3J clonotypes were defined as sequences sharing the same inferred V gene, J gene, and CDR3 amino acid sequence. Percentage overlap between repertoires was calculated by dividing the number of shared unique clonotypes by the size of the smaller repertoire. Three approaches were used to assess repertoire richness: RTK rarefaction, the Chao1 estimator, and Recon v2.1 estimates of unobserved clonotypes. For all TCRbeta clonotypes obtained by the gDNA method from a handful of donors, generation probabilities were computed with OLGA. Held by TCRdb, this immuneACCESS table contains in-frame sequences only and omits some clones. Under half of the omission traces to an unresolved V gene where checked; the cause of the rest is unknown. The DNA gave D and trimming, while V, J and clone size come from that table. The sample profile shows more than 2 million clones; 85% to 95% of them were found once. The ten largest clones add up to 0.13% of the sample.

This TCR was sampled from a man between 18 and 35 years old in good health. The sequencing input was naive CD4+ T cells sorted from blood. This sample's cell subset or site label indicates: CD45RA+ positively selected. The sequence links TRBV10-3 to TRBJ2-5, and 9 junctional nucleotides match TRBD1. The J call may be mistaken, given a closer DNA end match to TRBJ2-7. The CDR3 sequence is CAIREPQGADYEQYF. DNA sequence: TGTGCCATCAGGGAACCACAGGGGGCGGACTACGAGCAGTACTTC.